This T cell receptor (beta chain) stems from a study of T cell changes during pregnancy in multiple sclerosis. Profiling relied on immunoSEQ multiplex PCR, and the TCRdb table lists in-frame clones only, not all of them. The sample has tens of thousands of clones, 88% seen once. V lost 5 bases and J 4 bases, leaving 11 bases between the germline ends. Germline V gene sequence: CDR1 SGHTA, CDR2 FQGTGA. The CDR3 is 13 residues long. This clonotype was sampled from a female donor with multiple sclerosis, enrolled in a pregnancy study. The chain carries TRBV7-3 and TRBJ2-5, with D perhaps TRBD2 (6 bases). The sequenced sample was CD4+ T cells from peripheral blood mononuclear cells, obtained before pregnancy. CDR3 sequence (DNA): TGTGCCAGCAGCCCCTCCGGGGGAGAGACCCAGTACTTC. Its translation is CASSPSGGETQYF.